This T cell receptor (beta chain) originates from a study of T-cell memory formation after mild COVID-19. Findings and caveats of the study: Within pre-infection memory, some responding clones were found, suggesting cross-reactive memory joined.

This clonotype appeared a single time. The antigen remains unidentified. Constant-segment-primed 5'RACE gave TCR alpha and TCR beta cDNA libraries with sample barcodes and UMIs. TCRdb fed the 5' RACE reads into MiXCR, producing one record per CDR3 protein. Among 120,000 or so distinct CDR3 sequences listed, about 15% were seen once. CDR3 length: 15 residues. With 7 bases clipped from V and 4 bases from J, the junction kept 9 bases outside the gene matches. The V call is TRBV12-3 or TRBV12-4, the J call TRBJ1-5, with 8 bases that match TRBD1. Sequenced sample: PBMCs or a T cell subset sorted from them (not recorded which). This clonotype originated in an adult woman who had mild COVID-19 (a few samples of this study predate the infection). Cell type and time point are not known. The CDR3 here is CASTNSGGANQPQHF. Here the CDR3 DNA reads TGTGCCAGCACCAACTCAGGGGGCGCGAATCAGCCCCAGCATTTT.